These T cell receptor beta chains were read from a single sample in a study of T cells in Graves' hyperthyroidism and ophthalmopathy. Each CDR3 protein is one row after TCRdb ran MiXCR on the multiplex PCR reads. Among about 640,000 distinct CDR3 sequences, 20% were seen once, and the ten largest hold 34%. The sample taken for sequencing was blood. These receptors originate from a man aged 30 to 45 with Graves' ophthalmopathy. The CDR3 runs from the conserved cysteine through the conserved F or W. Fields, in order: D gene, V gene, clone size, J gene, CDR3 DNA, CDR3 protein. The D gene is left open where the match is weak. The size of a clone is reported for some rows only, either as once, few or many, or as a class for expanded clones.

D: TRBD1
V: TRBV28
size: few
J: TRBJ1-5
DNA: TGTGCCAGCAGTTTCGCCTGGACAGGGTGGGATAGCAATCAGCCCCAGCATTTT
CDR3: CASSFAWTGWDSNQPQHF

D: -
V: TRBV5-1
size: many
J: TRBJ2-3
DNA: TGCGCCAGCAGCTCGGACACCCCTACCACAGATACGCAGTATTTT
CDR3: CASSSDTPTTDTQYF

D: TRBD2
V: TRBV6-1
size: many
J: TRBJ2-7
DNA: TGTGCCAGCAGCCGGACTAGCGGCCACGAGCAGTACTTC
CDR3: CASSRTSGHEQYF

D: TRBD2
V: TRBV20-1
size: many
J: TRBJ2-7
DNA: TGCAGTGCTATTCCCGGGACTAGCGGGGGGTGGGACTACTACGAGCAGTACTTC
CDR3: CSAIPGTSGGWDYYEQYF

D: TRBD1
V: TRBV6-1
size: few
J: TRBJ2-3
DNA: TGTGCCAGCAGTTCCCGGACAGGGGGAACAGATACGCAGTATTTT
CDR3: CASSSRTGGTDTQYF

D: -
V: TRBV12-3/TRBV12-4
size: -
J: TRBJ2-7
DNA: TGTGCCAGCGCCCGGGACACCCCCTACGAGCAGTACTTC
CDR3: CASARDTPYEQYF

D: -
V: TRBV2
size: many
J: TRBJ2-1
DNA: TGTGCCAGCAGTGTTCGTGGTCTGCGTATTGTAACGGGTGAGCAGTTCTTC
CDR3: CASSVRGLRIVTGEQFF

D: -
V: TRBV28
size: few
J: TRBJ1-5
DNA: TGTGCCAGCACCCCCTTAATGGAGGAGCCCCAGCATTTT
CDR3: CASTPLMEEPQHF

D: -
V: TRBV5-1
size: many
J: TRBJ2-7
DNA: TGCGCCAGCAGCTCGAGGGAGGAGGGGGACTACGAGCAGTACTTC
CDR3: CASSSREEGDYEQYF

D: TRBD1
V: TRBV20-1
size: -
J: TRBJ1-6
DNA: TGCAGTGCTCTACAGGGGCAAAATTCACCCCTCCACTTT
CDR3: CSALQGQNSPLHF

D: TRBD1
V: TRBV14
size: -
J: TRBJ2-7
DNA: TGTGCCAGCAGCCAAGGCAGGGGGTTCTCCTACGAGCAGTACTTC
CDR3: CASSQGRGFSYEQYF

D: -
V: TRBV20-1
size: few
J: TRBJ1-5
DNA: TGCAGTGCTAGAGATAGGACTCCTGAGGGCAATCAGCCCCAGCATTTT
CDR3: CSARDRTPEGNQPQHF

D: TRBD1
V: TRBV18
size: many
J: TRBJ1-1
DNA: TGTGCCAGCTCCGTGACAGGGGGGATGACTGAAGCTTTCTTT
CDR3: CASSVTGGMTEAFF

D: -
V: TRBV18
size: few
J: TRBJ2-7
DNA: TGTGCCAGCTCACCACAGAAGGGGATCATGACCTACGAGCAGTACTTC
CDR3: CASSPQKGIMTYEQYF

D: -
V: TRBV12-5
size: -
J: TRBJ1-1
DNA: TGTGCTAGTGTGGAACAGGGCTCGAACACTGAAGCTTTCTTT
CDR3: CASVEQGSNTEAFF

D: -
V: TRBV6-6
size: few
J: TRBJ1-4
DNA: TGTGCCAGCAGTTACTCGAAAGGGACCGGTGAAAAACTGTTTTTT
CDR3: CASSYSKGTGEKLFF

D: TRBD1
V: TRBV28
size: few
J: TRBJ1-3
DNA: TGTGCCAGCAGTTTCGCGGGGCAACAGGGGGCGCACGGAAACACCATATATTTT
CDR3: CASSFAGQQGAHGNTIYF

D: -
V: TRBV30
size: -
J: TRBJ1-5
DNA: TGTGCCTGGAGTACCCCTCCGGGTCAGATTGCCAATCAGCCCCAGCATTTT
CDR3: CAWSTPPGQIANQPQHF

D: -
V: TRBV3-1
size: -
J: TRBJ2-2
DNA: TGTGCCAGCAGCCAAGGGGCAGGCGGGGAGCTGTTTTTT
CDR3: CASSQGAGGELFF

D: -
V: TRBV5-1
size: -
J: TRBJ2-3
DNA: TGCGCCAGCAGCTCCGGGACCCAATTAGGGACAGATACGCAGTATTTT
CDR3: CASSSGTQLGTDTQYF

D: -
V: TRBV20-1
size: -
J: TRBJ1-2
DNA: TGCAGTTCCACAATACAGCTTAACTATGGCTACACCTTC
CDR3: CSSTIQLNYGYTF

D: TRBD2
V: TRBV7-8
size: few
J: TRBJ2-1
DNA: TGTGCCAGCAGCTTAGAACTAGCGGGAAACGCTGGGTGGGATGAGCAGTTCTTC
CDR3: CASSLELAGNAGWDEQFF

D: TRBD2
V: TRBV7-9
size: few
J: TRBJ2-2
DNA: TGTGCCAGCAGCGGTCGGGAGGGTACCGGGGAGCTGTTTTTT
CDR3: CASSGREGTGELFF

D: TRBD2
V: TRBV28
size: many
J: TRBJ2-2
DNA: TGTGCCAGCACCGCGACCCCCACTAGCGTGGCCGGGGAGCTGTTTTTT
CDR3: CASTATPTSVAGELFF

D: -
V: TRBV4-3
size: -
J: TRBJ1-6
DNA: TGCGCCAGCAGCCAAGATCTGACCAGAGAGGGTTCACCCCTCCACTTT
CDR3: CASSQDLTREGSPLHF

D: -
V: TRBV2
size: -
J: TRBJ2-7
DNA: TGTGCCAGCAGTGAGGGGCGAAACACCTACGAGCAGTACTTC
CDR3: CASSEGRNTYEQYF

D: -
V: TRBV12-3/TRBV12-4
size: -
J: TRBJ1-5
DNA: TGTGCCAGCAGTTCACTCACAGGGCCCAGCAATCAGCCCCAGCATTTT
CDR3: CASSSLTGPSNQPQHF

D: -
V: TRBV20-1
size: few
J: TRBJ2-2
DNA: TGCAGTGCCTTGATGGGACTCTCGAACACCGGGGAGCTGTTTTTT
CDR3: CSALMGLSNTGELFF

D: -
V: TRBV7-8
size: -
J: TRBJ1-1
DNA: TGTGCCAGCAGCTCGACATTCAGTAATACTGAAGCTTTCTTT
CDR3: CASSSTFSNTEAFF

D: TRBD1
V: TRBV20-1
size: -
J: TRBJ1-6
DNA: TGCAGTGCTATACCGGGACAGGGAGAAGGATCACCCCTCCACTTT
CDR3: CSAIPGQGEGSPLHF

D: -
V: TRBV12-3/TRBV12-4
size: many
J: TRBJ2-5
DNA: TGTGCCAGCAGTTCAAAACCCATGGACAGCCAAGAGACCCAGTACTTC
CDR3: CASSSKPMDSQETQYF

D: TRBD2
V: TRBV19
size: few
J: TRBJ2-6
DNA: TGTGCCAGTAGGCTGCGGAGCGGGGCCCCCTCTGTAGTCCTTGGGGCCAACGTCCTGACTTTC
CDR3: CASRLRSGAPSVVLGANVLTF

D: -
V: TRBV4-1
size: few
J: TRBJ1-1
DNA: TGCGCCAGCAGCCAAGTCCCCAGGGTCACTGAAGCTTTCTTT
CDR3: CASSQVPRVTEAFF

D: -
V: TRBV20-1
size: -
J: TRBJ1-2
DNA: TGCAGTGCTAGGGGGCGAGGGGGTGATGGCTACACCTTC
CDR3: CSARGRGGDGYTF

D: -
V: TRBV19
size: -
J: TRBJ2-1
DNA: TGTGCCAGTAGTATCACGACTAGTTTTGGTTACAATGAGCAGTTCTTC
CDR3: CASSITTSFGYNEQFF

D: -
V: TRBV5-6
size: few
J: TRBJ1-1
DNA: TGTGCCAGCAGTTCAACAGGGATTTGGGCTGAAGCTTTCTTT
CDR3: CASSSTGIWAEAFF